This TCR beta chain was found in a study of blood T cell repertoires in COVID-19. Study details: Both acute and convalescent COVID-19 samples were obtained from the United States, Italy and Spain. Sources were T cells, B-cell-depleted T cells, or PBMCs; the material itself was cDNA or gDNA.

The authors' processing: Amplification with reference gene primers provided the estimates of nucleated cell counts. Produced via immunoSEQ multiplex PCR; TCRdb's table is partial and in-frame only. V and J calls and clone size are copied from that table; D and trimming were computed from the DNA. In the table there are a few hundred thousand clones, 84% of which are singletons. Between the trimmed V and J ends, which lost 6 bases and 0 bases, there was a span of 9 bases. CDR1 and CDR2 (germline): SNHLY, FYNNEI. The CDR3 has 14 amino acids. Sequencing was carried out using peripheral blood. This receptor was identified in a human donor in a cohort sampled during active COVID-19. This chain links TRBV2 with TRBJ2-1, with D possibly TRBD2 on 5 matching bases. Written as DNA, the CDR3 is TGTGCCAGCAGAGGGAGAGCCTCCTACAATGAGCAGTTCTTC. This codes for CASRGRASYNEQFF.